The 13 T cell receptor beta chains listed next were all sequenced from one sample in a study of T cell responses to AZD1222 COVID-19 vaccine (dated by TCRdb to the early 2020s). Libraries were built with the immunoSEQ multiplex PCR assay. TCRdb holds this immuneACCESS table with in-frame rearrangements only. Some clones are missing; in checked studies, unresolved V genes explain under half, and the rest has no known cause. The sample table shows about 110,000 clones, and just over 90% are seen once. The ten largest account for roughly 5.6% of the sample. According to the study, the label for this sample's time point signals: about 28 days (+/-7) after the second vaccine dose. Sequencing used peripheral blood, obtained 28 days after the second AZD1222 dose. These receptors originate from an adult who received the AZD1222 COVID-19 vaccine.

This clone was picked up a small number of times. The chain couples TRBV5-6 to TRBJ2-7, with TRBD2 matching 10 bases. With V trimmed by 2 bases and J by 1 base, 6 bases remained unmatched. Germline lookup yields CDR1 SGHDT and CDR2 YYEEEE. This CDR3 comprises 16 residues. The CDR3 spells CASSFLAGGQSYEQYF. The CDR3 region has the DNA TGTGCCAGCAGCTTTTTAGCGGGGGGCCAATCCTACGAGCAGTACTTC.

This clone appeared a single time. The V gene is TRBV6-5, the J gene TRBJ1-1; TRBD1 is a possible D gene (5 bases). The CDR3 spans 15 residues. V was pared by 8 bases and J by 4 bases, with 20 bases between. Per germline, CDR1 MNHEY and CDR2 SVGAGI. CDR3 residues: CASLRLRGGPTEAFF. The CDR3 region has the DNA TGTGCCAGCCTAAGGCTGAGGGGCGGACCCACTGAAGCTTTCTTT.

The J gene is TRBJ2-1, the V gene TRBV4-2, with 9 nucleotides matching TRBD2. CDR3 length: 16 amino acids. J lost 2 bases, V lost 0 bases, and 2 bases had no gene match. Germline assignment: CDR1 LGHNA and CDR2 YNFKEQ. CDR3 nucleotide sequence: TGTGCCAGCAGCCAAGATGCGGGGGGGCCCTACAATGAGCAGTTCTTC. Translated, it gives CASSQDAGGPYNEQFF.

The chain combines TRBV6-5 with TRBJ2-3, with TRBD2 matching over 12 bases. The length of the CDR3 is 15 residues. The germline V gene has CDR1 MNHEY and CDR2 SVGAGI. The V gene end was trimmed by 2 bases and the J gene end by 6 bases; junction bases not matched to a gene: 3. The CDR3 is CASSYLTSGGDTQYF. The CDR3 nucleotides read TGTGCCAGCAGTTACCTGACTAGCGGGGGTGATACGCAGTATTTT.

Here the CDR3 reads CSVPGGVYGYTF. The DNA for the CDR3 is TGCAGCGTTCCTGGGGGTGTATATGGCTACACCTTC. The rearrangement links TRBV29-1 to TRBJ1-2; possibly TRBD1 for D (5 bases). This CDR3 spans 12 amino acids. Trimming removed 5 bases at V and 5 bases at J, with 12 bases between. Germline V CDR1 and CDR2: SQVTM, ANQGSEA.

J is TRBJ1-1 and V is TRBV12-3 or TRBV12-4; possible D gene TRBD1, 5 bases. Trimming stripped 5 bases from V and 4 bases from J, with 11 bases between. The CDR3 length is 13 residues. The CDR3 DNA follows: TGTGCCAGCAGTCTACCGGGGGGCACTGAAGCTTTCTTT. It translates to CASSLPGGTEAFF.

V gene TRBV9 combines with J gene TRBJ2-1, with D unclear. Per the germline V gene, CDR1 is SGDLS and CDR2 is YYNGEE. V was trimmed by 3 bases and J by 10 bases, leaving 14 bases between them. The CDR3 sequence is 13 residues long. The CDR3 region has the DNA TGTGCCAGCAGCGACGTACGATCCTCCGAGCAGTTCTTC. It encodes CASSDVRSSEQFF.

The gene calls are TRBV6-5 and TRBJ2-5, with a possible D match to TRBD2 (6 bases). This CDR3 is built from 14 residues. Germline CDR1 reads MNHEY; CDR2 reads SVGAGI. The germline V and J ends were trimmed by 5 bases and 3 bases, with 13 bases remaining between them. The chain's CDR3 is CASSPGTGKETQYF. In DNA, the CDR3 is TGTGCCAGCAGTCCCGGGACTGGTAAAGAGACCCAGTACTTC.

This chain uses TRBV19 with TRBJ1-4; no firm D call. Germline CDR1 reads LNHDA; CDR2 reads SQIVND (reference sequence). The V end lost 6 bases, the J end lost 4 bases, and 15 bases lay between the germline ends. The CDR3 is 15 residues long. The CDR3 here is CASSLGPGVNEKLFF. The CDR3 DNA reads as TGTGCCAGTAGCCTCGGGCCAGGCGTTAATGAAAAACTGTTTTTT.

The gene calls are TRBV28 and TRBJ1-5; D gene uncertain. V dropped 4 bases and J dropped 4 bases, with 14 bases sitting between them. The CDR3 loop spans 15 amino acids. Germline CDR1 and CDR2: MDHEN and SYDVKM. CDR3 nucleotide sequence: TGTGCCAGCAGTTCCCAATGGGAAGGGAATCAGCCCCAGCATTTT. It specifies CASSSQWEGNQPQHF.

The CDR3 sequence is CASSPREGPTGELFF. In DNA form, the CDR3 reads TGTGCCAGCAGCCCACGAGAGGGGCCCACCGGGGAGCTGTTTTTT. V and J are TRBV5-4 and TRBJ2-2; the D call may be TRBD1 or TRBD2 (5 bases each). Germline V CDR1 and CDR2: SGHNT, YYREEE (reference sequence). Trimming stripped 4 bases from V and 4 bases from J, with 14 bases between. This CDR3 region has 15 residues.

The genes are TRBV10-2 and TRBJ1-1; D might be TRBD1 (6 bases). Germline V CDR1 and CDR2: WSHSY, SAAADI. V was cut by 2 bases and J by 10 bases, with 17 bases left in between. The CDR3 is 14 amino acids. The CDR3 nucleotides read TGCGCCAGCAGTGAGAGGGGGGGGCCATTCCCAGCTTTCTTT. Encoded protein: CASSERGGPFPAFF.

The chain combines TRBV15 with TRBJ1-2, with 10 bases lining up with TRBD1. After removal of 6 bases from V and 8 bases from J, the junction contained 15 bases not matched to a gene. This CDR3 has 16 residues. The germline V gene has CDR1 LNHNV and CDR2 YYDKDF (reference sequence). The CDR3 protein is CATRAGDVGTGEGYTF. In nucleotides, the CDR3 is TGTGCCACCAGAGCGGGGGATGTTGGGACAGGGGAAGGCTACACCTTC. Using reference TRBV15 and TRBJ1-2 for the parts outside the CDR3, the full variable domain is DAMVIQNPRYQVTQFGKPVTLSCSQTLNHNVMYWYQQKSSQAPKLLFHYYDKDFNNEADTPDNFQSRRPNTSFCFLDIRSPGLGDTAMYLCATRAGDVGTGEGYTFGSGTRLTVV.